The entry below gives a single T cell receptor (beta chain) sequence along with its context. The antigen is undetermined. This sample stems from a study of OX40 agonist ivuxolimab in advanced cancers. Study details: Each dose-escalation patient presented with hepatocellular carcinoma, melanoma, renal cell or head and neck cancer. Study outcomes and limitations: With doses of 0.1 to 3.0 mg/kg, CD4+ and CD8+ blood T cells had undergone clonal expansion by week 6.

Sequencing used immunoSEQ multiplex PCR; TCRdb keeps in-frame clones, though not all of them. The sample consists of 55,000 to 80,000 clones, approximately 92% of them appearing once. This CDR3 is built from 15 residues. Germline assignment: CDR1 MGHRA and CDR2 YSYEKL. Trimming removed 1 base at V and 5 bases at J, with 14 bases between. The genes are TRBV4-1 and TRBJ2-5, with a weak D call TRBD1 (5 bases). The specimen comprised CD4+ or CD8+ T cells sorted from blood, sampled in a trial of the OX40 agonist ivuxolimab. The receptor's source is an adult with an advanced solid tumor such as melanoma, head and neck, liver or kidney cancer. The CDR3 spells CASSQGTRVSETQYF. DNA for the CDR3: TGCGCCAGCAGCCAAGGGACAAGGGTGTCGGAGACCCAGTACTTC.